These T cell receptor beta chains were read from a single sample in a study of T cell responses to AZD1222 COVID-19 vaccine. The method was immunoSEQ multiplex PCR; TCRdb's version includes in-frame clones alone and lacks a portion of them. The sample records 200,000 or so clones, approximately 90% being singletons. This sample comprised peripheral blood, obtained on day 0 of AZD1222 vaccination. These receptors were obtained from an adult in good health. Both conserved end residues are part of each CDR3. Each record gives: V gene, J gene, D gene, clone size, CDR3 DNA, CDR3 protein. D genes are given only for firm matches. For some rows the clone size is stated as once, few or many, or as a class when expanded; others skip it.

TRBV10-3,TRBJ1-5,.,.,TGTGCCATCAGTGAACAGACCAATCAGCCCCAGCATTTT,CAISEQTNQPQHF
TRBV30,TRBJ1-5,TRBD1,.,TGTGCCTGGAGTGTACAAGGGGGCGGTCAGCCCCAGCATTTT,CAWSVQGGGQPQHF
TRBV5-4,TRBJ1-2,.,few,TGTGCCAGCAGCTTGGGCTCCCCGGCCAACTATGGCTACACCTTC,CASSLGSPANYGYTF
TRBV18,TRBJ2-7,TRBD2,.,TGTGCCAGCTCGCCAGCGGGATACGAGCAGTACTTC,CASSPAGYEQYF
TRBV19,TRBJ1-4,.,.,TGTGCCAGTAGTATGAGCATTGCTAATGAAAAACTGTTTTTT,CASSMSIANEKLFF
TRBV7-9,TRBJ2-1,TRBD1,.,TGTGCCAGCACCAGGGGGTCATTTGGGGCGGGCAATGAGCAGTTCTTC,CASTRGSFGAGNEQFF
TRBV19,TRBJ1-2,TRBD1,.,TGTGCCAGTTCGGACAGGGTGAGCTACACCTTC,CASSDRVSYTF
TRBV6-2/TRBV6-3,TRBJ1-5,TRBD1,.,TGTGCCAGCAGTGCTAATAGGGGGCAGGGCAATCAGCCCCAGCATTTT,CASSANRGQGNQPQHF
TRBV27,TRBJ1-5,.,.,TGTGCCAGCAGTTTATTTGCAGGGATGAGGGGGATTGGCAATCAGCCCCAGCATTTT,CASSLFAGMRGIGNQPQHF
TRBV4-2,TRBJ2-4,TRBD1,few,TGTGCCAGCAGCCAAGATACAGGGACAGGAAACATTCAGTACTTC,CASSQDTGTGNIQYF
TRBV28,TRBJ2-2,.,.,TGTGCCAGTGCAATCTTCGGGGAGCTGTTTTTT,CASAIFGELFF
TRBV6-5,TRBJ2-6,.,.,TGTGCCTACACTAGCTCTGGGGCCAACGTCCTGACTTTC,CAYTSSGANVLTF
TRBV18,TRBJ1-2,.,.,TGTGCCAGCTCACCCGGACCACCCCCGTCGGACTATGGCTACACCTTC,CASSPGPPPSDYGYTF
TRBV6-4,TRBJ1-6,.,.,TGTGCCAGCAGTGACTCGAGAGGTGGGAATTCACCCCTCCACTTT,CASSDSRGGNSPLHF
TRBV15,TRBJ2-2,.,.,TGTGCCACCAGCAGGGATCGCCCGACCGGGGAGCTGTTTTTT,CATSRDRPTGELFF
TRBV28,TRBJ2-5,.,.,TGTGCCAGCAACTCTCTAGTGGTGGAGACCCAGTACTTC,CASNSLVVETQYF
TRBV28,TRBJ2-1,.,.,TGTGCCACGGGCACGAGACTTCAGTTCTTC,CATGTRLQFF
TRBV4-2,TRBJ1-3,.,.,TGTGCCAGCGCTGATTGGGGCAGGGCGAGAAACACCATATATTTT,CASADWGRARNTIYF
TRBV11-3,TRBJ2-3,.,.,TGTGCCAGCAGCGCACGCCCATCTACTGAAGATACGCAGTATTTT,CASSARPSTEDTQYF
TRBV15,TRBJ1-4,.,once,TGTGCCACCAGCAGAGTGGGCAGGGAGGATGAAAAACTGTTTTTT,CATSRVGREDEKLFF
TRBV20-1,TRBJ1-5,.,.,TGCAGTGCTAGTCAGGGCGGGGGGGCGCAGCCCCAGCATTTT,CSASQGGGAQPQHF
TRBV27,TRBJ1-2,TRBD1,.,TGTGCCAGCACCAGGACAGGGCGTAACTATGGCTACACCTTC,CASTRTGRNYGYTF
TRBV11-2,TRBJ2-1,.,.,TGTGCCAGCATCTCAGTTAGCGGTTACAATGAGCAGTTCTTC,CASISVSGYNEQFF
TRBV5-1,TRBJ2-2,TRBD2,once,TGCGCCAGCAGCTTGGCGGGACTAGCGTCGGTCACCGGGGAGCTGTTTTTT,CASSLAGLASVTGELFF
TRBV6-5,TRBJ2-5,.,.,TGTGCCGCCGAGTTGGGGGGAGAAGAGACCCAGTACTTC,CAAELGGEETQYF
TRBV18,TRBJ2-1,.,.,TGTGCCAGCTCACCACCCTCTAGCGACAATGAGCAGTTCTTC,CASSPPSSDNEQFF
TRBV9,TRBJ2-2,.,.,TGTGCCAGCAGCCGAGTAAACATAGGCACCGGGGAGCTGTTTTTT,CASSRVNIGTGELFF
TRBV7-2,TRBJ2-7,TRBD2,once,TGTGCCAGCAGCTTACAAGGGACTAGCGGGAAGGGCGAGCAGTACTTC,CASSLQGTSGKGEQYF
TRBV6-5,TRBJ2-5,.,.,TGTGCCAGCAGTAATGAGTACCAAGAGACCCAGTACTTC,CASSNEYQETQYF
TRBV28,TRBJ1-5,.,.,TGTGCCAGCAGTTTCTACAGGGAGGGCAATCAGCCCCAGCATTTT,CASSFYREGNQPQHF
TRBV2,TRBJ1-1,.,.,TGTGCCATCGATTCGGGGGTTATGAACACTGAAGCTTTCTTT,CAIDSGVMNTEAFF
TRBV28,TRBJ1-4,.,.,TGTGCCAGCAGTTATGGACGGAGTCCCCCATTAGGTGAAAAACTGTTTTTT,CASSYGRSPPLGEKLFF
TRBV6-1,TRBJ2-7,.,once,TGTGCCAGCAGTGATGAGGGATGGAACTACGAGCAGTACTTC,CASSDEGWNYEQYF
TRBV6-2/TRBV6-3,TRBJ1-2,TRBD1,.,TGTGCCAGCAGCCAGGGGGTTAGCTATGGCTACACCTTC,CASSQGVSYGYTF
TRBV6-5,TRBJ1-6,.,.,TGTGCCAGCAGCCTTGGGACCGGGGATCGTTCACCCCTCCACTTT,CASSLGTGDRSPLHF
TRBV11-2,TRBJ1-2,.,.,TGTGCCAGCAGCTTAGATCTAACGATCAGGAATGGCTACACCTTC,CASSLDLTIRNGYTF
TRBV2,TRBJ2-1,.,.,TGTGCCAGCAGTGAAGGTGGGACTGAGCAGTTCTTC,CASSEGGTEQFF
TRBV7-2,TRBJ1-5,.,.,TGTGCCAGCAGCTTAATTGCGGATCAGCCCCAGCATTTT,CASSLIADQPQHF
TRBV6-5,TRBJ2-7,TRBD2,.,TGTGCCAGCAGTTACTTAGCGGGAGGTTCCGAGCAGTACTTC,CASSYLAGGSEQYF
TRBV6-4,TRBJ1-5,TRBD1,.,TGTGCCAGCAGCCAGGGGGCTGAGGCAGGTCAGCCCCAGCATTTT,CASSQGAEAGQPQHF
TRBV30,TRBJ2-1,.,.,TGTGCCTGGAGAGGTTTAGGGCGTAAGTTCTTC,CAWRGLGRKFF